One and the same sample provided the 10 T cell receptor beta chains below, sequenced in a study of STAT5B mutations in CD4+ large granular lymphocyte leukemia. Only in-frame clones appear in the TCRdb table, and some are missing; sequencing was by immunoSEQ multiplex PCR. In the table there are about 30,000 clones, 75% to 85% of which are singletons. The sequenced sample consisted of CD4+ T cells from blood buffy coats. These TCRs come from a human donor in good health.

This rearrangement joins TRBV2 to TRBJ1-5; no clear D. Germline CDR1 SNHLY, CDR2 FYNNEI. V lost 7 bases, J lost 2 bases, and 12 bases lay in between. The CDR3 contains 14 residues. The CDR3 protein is CASTPRRGNQPQHF. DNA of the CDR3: TGTGCCAGCACCCCCCGACGGGGCAATCAGCCCCAGCATTTT.

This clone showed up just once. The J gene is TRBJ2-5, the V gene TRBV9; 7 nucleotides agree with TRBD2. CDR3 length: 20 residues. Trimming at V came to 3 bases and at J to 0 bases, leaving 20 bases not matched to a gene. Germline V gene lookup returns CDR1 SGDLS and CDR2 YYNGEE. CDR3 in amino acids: CASSGGGLREGPRNQETQYF. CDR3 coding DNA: TGTGCCAGCAGCGGCGGGGGATTGAGGGAGGGCCCAAGGAACCAAGAGACCCAGTACTTC.

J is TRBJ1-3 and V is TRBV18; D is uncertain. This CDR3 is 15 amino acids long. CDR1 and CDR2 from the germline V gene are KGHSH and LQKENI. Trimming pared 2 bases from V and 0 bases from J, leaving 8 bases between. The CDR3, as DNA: TGTGCCAGCTCACCAAACACCGTCTCTGGAAACACCATATATTTT. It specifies CASSPNTVSGNTIYF.

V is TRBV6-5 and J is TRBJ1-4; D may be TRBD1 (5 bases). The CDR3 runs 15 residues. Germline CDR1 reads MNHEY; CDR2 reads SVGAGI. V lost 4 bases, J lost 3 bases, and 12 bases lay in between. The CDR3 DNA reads TGTGCCAGCAGTTCTGGGGGGGTAGCTAATGAAAAACTGTTTTTT. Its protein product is CASSSGGVANEKLFF.

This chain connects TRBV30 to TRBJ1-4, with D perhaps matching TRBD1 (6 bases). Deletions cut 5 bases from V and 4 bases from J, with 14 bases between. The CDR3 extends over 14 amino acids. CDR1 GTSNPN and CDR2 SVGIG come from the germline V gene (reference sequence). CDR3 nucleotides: TGTGCCTGGGCAATGGACAGATTTAATGAAAAACTGTTTTTT. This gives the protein CAWAMDRFNEKLFF.

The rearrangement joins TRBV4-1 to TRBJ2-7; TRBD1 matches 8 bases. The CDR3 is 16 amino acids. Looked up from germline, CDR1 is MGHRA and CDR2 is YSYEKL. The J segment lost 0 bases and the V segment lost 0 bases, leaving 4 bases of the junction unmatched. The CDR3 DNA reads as TGCGCCAGCAGCCAAGAGAGAACAGGGGGCTCCTACGAGCAGTACTTC. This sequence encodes CASSQERTGGSYEQYF.

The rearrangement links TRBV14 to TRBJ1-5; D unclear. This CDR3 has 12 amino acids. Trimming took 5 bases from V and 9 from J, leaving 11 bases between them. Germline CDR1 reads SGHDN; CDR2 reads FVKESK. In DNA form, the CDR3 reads TGTGCCAGCAGCGCCGTCAGAGGGCCCCAGCATTTT. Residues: CASSAVRGPQHF.

This CDR3 reads CASSMAVDRVGTGELFF. The CDR3 region has the DNA TGTGCCAGTAGTATGGCTGTCGACAGGGTCGGCACCGGGGAGCTGTTTTTT. V usage is TRBV19 and J usage is TRBJ2-2; 7 nucleotides line up with TRBD1. The CDR3 length is 17 residues. Trimming removed 3 bases from V and 4 bases from J; junction bases left unmatched: 11. CDR1 and CDR2 (germline): LNHDA, SQIVND (reference sequence).

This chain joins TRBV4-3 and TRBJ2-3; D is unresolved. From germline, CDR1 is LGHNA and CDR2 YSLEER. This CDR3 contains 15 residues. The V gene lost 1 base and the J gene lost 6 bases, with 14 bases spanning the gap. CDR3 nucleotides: TGCGCCAGCAGCCAAGCGAATGCAGGTTCGGATACGCAGTATTTT. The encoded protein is CASSQANAGSDTQYF.

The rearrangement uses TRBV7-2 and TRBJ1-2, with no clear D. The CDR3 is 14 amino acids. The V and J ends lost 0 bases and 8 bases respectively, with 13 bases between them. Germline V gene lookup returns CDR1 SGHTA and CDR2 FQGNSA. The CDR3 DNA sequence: TGTGCCAGCAGCTTAGCGTGGGAGTTAGGGGGCTACACCTTC. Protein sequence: CASSLAWELGGYTF.